The clone carrying this T cell receptor (beta chain) was observed many times. Antigen: not known. The data stem from a study of T cell repertoires and HLA-DP antigens. Germline V CDR1 and CDR2: SEHNR, FQNEAQ (reference sequence). Trimming pared 1 base from V and 11 bases from J, leaving 14 bases between. The length of the CDR3 is 13 residues. TCRdb's copy holds only in-frame clones and misses some; the assay was immunoSEQ multiplex PCR. The data hold around 90,000 clones, with around nine tenths observed a single time. This clonotype originated in a man aged 45 to 65 in good health and CMV-seronegative. The J gene is TRBJ1-1, the V gene TRBV7-9; D gene unclear. Sequenced sample: CD4+ T cells from PBMCs. For the CDR3, the DNA is TGTGCCAGCAGCTTAGTAGAGGCAGGCTCGGCTTTCTTT. Translation: CASSLVEAGSAFF.